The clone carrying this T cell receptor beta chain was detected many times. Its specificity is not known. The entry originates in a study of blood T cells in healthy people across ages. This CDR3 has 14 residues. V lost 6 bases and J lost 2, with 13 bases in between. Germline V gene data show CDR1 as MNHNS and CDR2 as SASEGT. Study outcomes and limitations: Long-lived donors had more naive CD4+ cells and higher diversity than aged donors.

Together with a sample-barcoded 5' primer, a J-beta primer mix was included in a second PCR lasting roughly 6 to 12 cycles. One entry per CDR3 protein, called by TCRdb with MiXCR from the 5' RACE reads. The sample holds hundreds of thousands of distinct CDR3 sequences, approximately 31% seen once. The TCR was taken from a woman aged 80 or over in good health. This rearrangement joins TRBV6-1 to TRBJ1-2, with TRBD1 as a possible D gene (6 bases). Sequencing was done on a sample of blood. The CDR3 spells CASRPGQLNYGYTF. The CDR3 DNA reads TGTGCCAGCAGACCTGGACAGCTCAACTATGGCTACACCTTC.